This T cell receptor beta chain was recorded in a study of T cell repertoires in cytomegalovirus infection. Looking at the study overall: Matching HLA type and CMV infection were both indicated by public TCR beta signatures.

TCRdb re-called the reads through MiXCR, storing one row per CDR3 protein. In the table there are fewer than 250,000 distinct CDR3 sequences, roughly 12% of which are singletons. General observations from the study: Carriers of CMV plus the relevant HLA were identified by cumulative public TCR beta family frequency. HLA-C-restricted CMV clonotypes gave the most frequent clonotype in two of eight donors.

Germline V gene lookup returns CDR1 SGHTA and CDR2 FQGNSA. The V and J ends lost 1 base and 8 bases respectively, with 8 bases between them. This CDR3 has 13 residues. There are a few counts of this clonotype. Its cognate antigen is unknown. The TCR was taken from a human donor in good health (CMV status not recorded). Some clones in this sample may be carry-over from other donors' samples. V is TRBV7-2 and J is TRBJ2-2; perhaps TRBD1 as D (5 bases). Material: PBMCs. The CDR3: CASSLDPGGELFF. CDR3 sequence (DNA): TGTGCCAGCAGCTTAGATCCAGGGGGGGAGCTGTTTTTT.